The rows below give T cell receptor beta chains drawn from one sample of a study of T-cell memory formation after mild COVID-19. Each CDR3 protein is one row after TCRdb ran MiXCR on the 5' RACE reads. The data show over 450,000 distinct CDR3 sequences, roughly 20% seen once. Sequencing was carried out using PBMCs or a T cell subset sorted from them (not recorded which). These receptors all come from an adult woman who had mild COVID-19 (a few samples of this study predate the infection). Cell type and time point are not known. Each CDR3 is given with its conserved first and last residue. The order of the fields is V gene, J gene, CDR3 protein.

>TRBV24-1|TRBJ2-1
CATSDPGGGTGNEQFF
>TRBV20-1|TRBJ1-2
CSARVVRGHYGYTF
>TRBV5-1|TRBJ2-2
CASSSLGENTGELFF
>TRBV27|TRBJ2-7
CASSSRWATSGSVHEQYF
>TRBV6-5|TRBJ2-1
CASSYSSSGRVHEQFF
>TRBV5-1|TRBJ2-2
CASSIAGITWELFF
>TRBV6-2/TRBV6-3|TRBJ1-2
CASRPGDYGYTF
>TRBV27|TRBJ2-1
CASSDPLPTSGSPIYNEQFF
>TRBV2|TRBJ1-5
CASSGQGRFQPQHF
>TRBV10-3|TRBJ1-5
CATQGSNQPQHF
>TRBV18|TRBJ2-3
CASSPNLAGTQYF
>TRBV20-1|TRBJ2-5
CSASTGQPIQETQYF
>TRBV12-3/TRBV12-4|TRBJ2-5
CASSLAGGTQETQYF
>TRBV30|TRBJ2-3
CAWASGLAVTDTQYF
>TRBV5-1|TRBJ2-2
CASSGREGNTGELFF
>TRBV5-1|TRBJ2-3
CASSPIAGGITDTQYF
>TRBV18|TRBJ2-1
CASSPFFSGDNEQFF
>TRBV12-3/TRBV12-4|TRBJ2-7
CASSGPRGYEQYF
>TRBV27|TRBJ1-5
CASSLSTEGTQPQHF
>TRBV5-1|TRBJ2-3
CASSYTSGGATDTQYF
>TRBV4-3|TRBJ2-1
CASSHPGRSNEQFF
>TRBV24-1|TRBJ2-3
CATSAGTASTDTQYF
>TRBV6-5|TRBJ1-3
CASSPGQGGGNTIYF
>TRBV5-1|TRBJ2-1
CASRPGIPTINEQFF
>TRBV9|TRBJ2-7
CASSVATGSYEQYF
>TRBV24-1|TRBJ2-3
CATSDPWDRTSVDTQYF
>TRBV12-3/TRBV12-4|TRBJ1-3
CASSLGFPSGFLIGDTIYF
>TRBV12-3/TRBV12-4|TRBJ2-3
CASHSGGVDTQYF
>TRBV5-1|TRBJ1-2
CASSDGFNYGYTF
>TRBV5-4|TRBJ2-1
CASSLERDGYNELFF
>TRBV7-2|TRBJ2-3
CASSSRGSGRPDTQYF
>TRBV12-3/TRBV12-4|TRBJ1-1
CASRRDRGNTEAFF
>TRBV7-3|TRBJ1-1
CASSFGLTGTEAFF
>TRBV12-3/TRBV12-4|TRBJ2-1
CASSSRASANEQFF
>TRBV5-1|TRBJ2-5
CASSLRQAVQETQYF
>TRBV24-1|TRBJ2-1
CATSDLYEQFF
>TRBV5-1|TRBJ1-2
CASSLEGHLNYGYTF
>TRBV27|TRBJ2-1
CASSPYLTSGGDEQFF